The source of this T cell receptor (beta chain) is a study of human T cells and chemical hapten exposure. Study context: TCR yields per sample varied, mainly owing to small pooled library volume differences. Study conclusions and caveats: Unchanged with DPC sensitization were TCRs above 1 in 1000 frequency.

Trimming took off 0 bases at V and 0 bases at J, with 12 bases between the two ends. The CDR3 spans 17 residues. Looked up from germline, CDR1 is ENHRY and CDR2 is SYGVKD. Unique molecular identifiers were affixed to discrete cDNA molecules within the library. Original methodology: Sequenced samples showed a median of 95,638 TCRs each, with counts running from around 24,000 to 710,000. Via MiXCR, TCRdb re-called the RACE reads, giving one row per CDR3 protein. The V and J calls shown here were made by TCRdb, not taken from the authors' results. The data hold around 80,000 distinct CDR3 sequences, with over 7% observed a single time. The time point denotes: healthy volunteer bleed at 6 weeks. Total RNA was isolated from whole blood that had not been fractionated. In the case of this clonotype: What it recognizes is unknown.

The genes are TRBV10-3 and TRBJ2-1; no definite D call. This receptor was taken from a male donor in good health. Some clones in this sample may be carry-over from other donors' samples. Sequenced input: whole blood. DNA of the CDR3: TGTGCCATCAGTGAGTCCGCAGTTTCGAGCTCCTACAATGAGCAGTTCTTC. Translated: CAISESAVSSSYNEQFF.